A single sample gave rise to the 21 T cell receptor beta chains below, sequenced in a study of blood T cell repertoires in COVID-19. Clones were sequenced by immunoSEQ multiplex PCR, and TCRdb holds only the in-frame ones, with some missing. In the table there are over 150,000 clones, approximately 80% of which are singletons. The sequenced material came from PBMCs or T cells enriched from blood (not recorded which). All receptors come from a woman aged 50 to 65 who had recovered from COVID-19.

This chain uses TRBV27 with TRBJ2-4; the match to TRBD2 covers 8 bases. With 5 bases clipped from V and 0 bases from J, the junction kept 18 bases outside the gene matches. This CDR3 comprises 20 residues. Germline CDR1 and CDR2: MNHEY and SMNVEV (reference sequence). CDR3 amino acids: CASSTKGRSSGVLAKNIQYF. The CDR3 coding sequence is TGTGCCAGCAGTACCAAAGGACGGAGTAGCGGGGTTCTAGCCAAAAACATTCAGTACTTC.

The rearrangement uses TRBV2 and TRBJ1-4, with D possibly being TRBD1 (5 bases). The germline V gene encodes CDR1 SNHLY and CDR2 FYNNEI. The CDR3 is 15 amino acids. The V and J ends lost 6 bases and 2 bases respectively, with 13 bases between them. Here the CDR3 reads CASSPAGSTNEKLFF. CDR3 DNA: TGTGCCAGCAGCCCCGCAGGGTCGACTAATGAAAAACTGTTTTTT.

This clone was picked up many times. The rearrangement joins TRBV7-2 to TRBJ2-1, with 13 bases lining up with TRBD2. This CDR3 is 16 amino acids long. CDR1 is SGHTA, CDR2 FQGNSA, per germline. V shed 5 bases and J 9 bases; nucleotides not matched to a gene: 10. Written as DNA, the CDR3 is TGTGCCAGCAGCAGCTCCGGGACTAGCGGGAAGGGTGAGCAGTTCTTC. This sequence encodes CASSSSGTSGKGEQFF. The complete variable domain, with remaining parts taken from reference TRBV7-2 and TRBJ2-1, reads GAGVSQSPSNKVTEKGKDVELRCDPISGHTALYWYRQSLGQGLEFLIYFQGNSAPDKSGLPSDRFSAERTGGSVSTLTIQRTQQEDSAVYLCASSSSGTSGKGEQFFGPGTRLTVL.

The chain combines TRBV20-1 with TRBJ2-2; D might be TRBD2 (6 bases). CDR1 is DFQATT, CDR2 SNEGSKA, per germline (reference sequence). The length of the CDR3 is 14 residues. Deletions cut 3 bases from V and 4 bases from J, with 12 bases between. The CDR3 DNA reads as TGCAGTGCTAGTACGACCGGGGGCACCGGGGAGCTGTTTTTT. Protein: CSASTTGGTGELFF.

The chain combines TRBV19 with TRBJ2-1; 7 bases map to TRBD2. With 3 bases clipped from V and 2 bases from J, the junction kept 13 bases outside the gene matches. Germline CDR1 reads LNHDA; CDR2 reads SQIVND (reference sequence). The CDR3 length is 18 residues. CDR3 residues: CASSIALLAAAPYNEQFF. CDR3 DNA sequence: TGTGCCAGTAGTATTGCCTTGCTAGCGGCAGCCCCCTACAATGAGCAGTTCTTC.

J is TRBJ1-2 and V is TRBV15, with D perhaps TRBD1 (6 bases). The CDR3 runs 17 residues. Germline CDR1 LNHNV, CDR2 YYDKDF (reference sequence). V was clipped by 3 bases and J by 4 bases, with 21 bases between them. DNA for the CDR3: TGTGCCACCAGCAGGGAACAAACAGGGTTAGGGGGCTATGGCTACACCTTC. Its protein is CATSREQTGLGGYGYTF.

This clone was counted a few times. The chain uses TRBV30 and TRBJ2-1; 13 bases are shared with TRBD2. Germline values: CDR1 GTSNPN, CDR2 SVGIG (reference sequence). The CDR3 runs to 15 residues. V shed 5 bases, J shed 5 bases, and the junction held 6 bases outside the gene matches. Here the CDR3 reads CAWAGLAGVNNEQFF. The CDR3 DNA sequence: TGTGCCTGGGCTGGACTAGCGGGAGTCAACAATGAGCAGTTCTTC.

For the CDR3, the DNA is TGTGCCAGCAGCCCCCTGGGGGCAGGGCCCCACGAGCAGTACTTC. Protein product: CASSPLGAGPHEQYF. The chain couples TRBV28 to TRBJ2-7, with D possibly being TRBD1 (6 bases). V was pared by 6 bases and J by 5 bases, with 20 bases between. The CDR3 is 15 residues long. Germline assignment: CDR1 MDHEN and CDR2 SYDVKM.

CDR3 coding DNA: TGTGCCAGCAGCCAAGAGCGTGGCTACGAGCAGTACTTC. This encodes CASSQERGYEQYF. The V gene is TRBV4-2, the J gene TRBJ2-7; D is unclear. Germline CDR1 reads LGHNA; CDR2 reads YNFKEQ. This CDR3 region has 13 residues. Trimming pared 0 bases from V and 3 bases from J, leaving 6 bases between.

V and J are TRBV2 and TRBJ2-7; TRBD1 matches 9 bases. V lost 7 bases and J lost 7; bases outside the gene matches: 11. There are 14 residues in the CDR3. The germline CDR1 and CDR2 sequences are SNHLY and FYNNEI. The CDR3 nucleotides are TGTGCCAGCATAGCCGGGACAGGGTCAGGGGAGCAGTACTTC. Its translation is CASIAGTGSGEQYF.

This clone turned up a few times. The chain couples TRBV5-1 to TRBJ2-1, with 9 bases lining up with TRBD2. Germline V gene sequence: CDR1 SGHRS, CDR2 YFSETQ. After removal of 6 bases from V and 9 bases from J, the junction contained 19 bases not matched to a gene. The CDR3 is 17 amino acids. The CDR3 DNA reads as TGCGCCAGCAACCCTCTGGAAGCGGGAGGTATAAGTGGTGAGCAGTTCTTC. Its protein is CASNPLEAGGISGEQFF.

V is TRBV4-2 and J is TRBJ2-1, with 8 bases aligning to TRBD2. CDR3 length: 21 residues. J was trimmed by 1 base and V by 1 base; bases with no gene match: 18. CDR1 is LGHNA, CDR2 YNFKEQ, per germline. In DNA form, the CDR3 reads TGTGCCAGCAGCCAAGTTGGGGGGCTGGTGGCGGGAGGAAGTTCCTACAATGAGCAGTTCTTC. Translating it yields CASSQVGGLVAGGSSYNEQFF.

This clone has a single count. The V gene is TRBV11-2, the J gene TRBJ2-2, with 12 bases identical to TRBD2. The J segment lost 7 bases and the V segment lost 1 base, leaving 1 base of the junction unmatched. Germline lookup yields CDR1 SGHAT and CDR2 FQNNGV. The CDR3 consists of 15 residues. The CDR3 loop reads CASSLGLAGVGELFF. DNA for the CDR3: TGTGCCAGCAGCTTAGGACTAGCGGGAGTCGGGGAGCTGTTTTTT.

This chain joins TRBV3-1 (or the pseudogene TRBV3-2) and TRBJ2-1; 9 bases are shared with TRBD1. Unmatched junction bases numbered 14, after V lost 4 bases and J lost 7 bases. CDR3 length: 17 residues. Germline lookup yields CDR1 LGHDT and CDR2 YNNKEL (reference sequence). CDR3 region: CASSPRPGQGNRNEQFF. The CDR3 DNA is TGTGCCAGCAGCCCAAGACCGGGACAGGGTAACCGAAATGAGCAGTTCTTC.

V gene TRBV3-1 (or the pseudogene TRBV3-2) combines with J gene TRBJ2-1; 9 nucleotides match TRBD2. The V and J ends lost 1 base and 9 bases, in that order; junction bases with no gene match: 13. This CDR3 spans 17 amino acids. CDR1 LGHDT and CDR2 YNNKEL come from the germline V gene (reference sequence). The CDR3 region has the DNA TGTGCCAGCAGCCAAGCCGGGGGAAGCGGGAGGCGGCGTGAGCAGTTCTTC. Translation gives CASSQAGGSGRRREQFF.

The chain joins TRBV28 to TRBJ2-1; 13 bases agree with TRBD2. Germline V CDR1 and CDR2: MDHEN, SYDVKM. CDR3 length: 15 amino acids. V lost 3 bases and J lost 6; bases outside the gene matches: 2. The CDR3 DNA sequence: TGTGCCAGCAGTTTTGGGACTAGCGGGATCAATGAGCAGTTCTTC. It is translated as CASSFGTSGINEQFF. Complete variable domain (other parts from reference TRBV28 and TRBJ2-1): DVKVTQSSRYLVKRTGEKVFLECVQDMDHENMFWYRQDPGLGLRLIYFSYDVKMKEKGDIPEGYSVSREKKERFSLILESASTNQTSMYLCASSFGTSGINEQFFGPGTRLTVL.

In this sample, this clone turned up a few times. This rearrangement joins TRBV6-2 or TRBV6-3 to TRBJ2-7; D is unclear. Trimming took off 6 bases at V and 3 bases at J, with 15 bases between the two ends. The length of the CDR3 is 14 residues. From germline, CDR1 is MNHEY and CDR2 SVGEGT. This CDR3 is CASSRTPNYYEQYF. CDR3 sequence (DNA): TGTGCCAGCAGCCGAACACCGAACTACTACGAGCAGTACTTC.

The chain combines TRBV5-1 with TRBJ1-5, with a tentative D call TRBD1 (6 bases). Trimming pared 5 bases from V and 0 bases from J, leaving 9 bases between. From germline, CDR1 is SGHRS and CDR2 YFSETQ. This CDR3 spans 14 amino acids. This CDR3 is CASSPGDSNQPQHF. The CDR3 DNA follows: TGCGCCAGCAGTCCAGGGGATAGCAATCAGCCCCAGCATTTT.

The CDR3 region is CATSRDGGRGLWQPQHF. As DNA, the CDR3 is TGTGCCACCAGCAGAGATGGGGGTAGGGGGCTATGGCAGCCCCAGCATTTT. The rearrangement uses TRBV15 and TRBJ1-5; 7 positions agree with TRBD1. Losses at the gene ends were 0 bases for V and 7 bases for J; bases not matched to a gene: 12. CDR1 and CDR2 (germline): LNHNV, YYDKDF (reference sequence). CDR3 length equals 17 residues.

J is TRBJ1-1 and V is TRBV28; no firm D call. From germline, CDR1 is MDHEN and CDR2 SYDVKM. The CDR3 has 14 amino acids. V was shortened by 5 bases and J by 4 bases, with 14 bases between the two germline ends. The CDR3 DNA reads TGTGCCAGCAGTCCTGCGTCCGTGTCCACTGAAGCTTTCTTT. This codes for CASSPASVSTEAFF.

The gene calls are TRBV5-1 and TRBJ1-4; 8 nucleotides match TRBD1. The CDR3 sequence is 15 residues long. Germline CDR1 and CDR2: SGHRS and YFSETQ. V lost 5 bases to trimming and J lost 7 bases; unmatched junction nucleotides: 10. For the CDR3, the DNA is TGCGCCAGCAGGGCTGACAGGGGAGGCAGTGAAAAACTGTTTTTT. Translated: CASRADRGGSEKLFF.